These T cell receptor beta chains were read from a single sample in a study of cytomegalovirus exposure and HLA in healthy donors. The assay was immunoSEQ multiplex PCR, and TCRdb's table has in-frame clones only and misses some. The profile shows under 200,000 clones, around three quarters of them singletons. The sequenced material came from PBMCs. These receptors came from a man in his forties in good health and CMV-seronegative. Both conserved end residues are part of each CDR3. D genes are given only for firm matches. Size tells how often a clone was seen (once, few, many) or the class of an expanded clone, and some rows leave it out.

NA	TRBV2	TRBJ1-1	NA	CASSEAQRGGTEAFF	TGTGCCAGCAGTGAAGCGCAGCGGGGAGGAACTGAAGCTTTCTTT
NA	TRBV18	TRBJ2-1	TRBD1	CASSPDGTGYNEQFF	TGTGCCAGCTCACCGGATGGGACAGGGTACAATGAGCAGTTCTTC
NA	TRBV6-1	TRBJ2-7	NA	CASSDDGISYEQYF	TGTGCCAGCAGTGATGATGGCATCTCCTACGAGCAGTACTTC
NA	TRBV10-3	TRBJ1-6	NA	CAISESETPGTLHF	TGTGCCATCAGTGAGTCAGAAACCCCTGGCACCCTCCACTTT
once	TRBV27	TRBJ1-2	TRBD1	CASSSTGVVSYGYTF	TGTGCCAGCAGTTCCACAGGGGTTGTTAGCTATGGCTACACCTTC
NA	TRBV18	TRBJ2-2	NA	CASSPLSGEGGELFF	TGTGCCAGCTCACCACTTAGTGGCGAGGGCGGGGAGCTGTTTTTT
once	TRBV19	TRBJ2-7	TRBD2	CASSDGGVRSYEQYF	TGTGCCAGTAGTGACGGGGGGGTGAGGTCCTACGAGCAGTACTTC
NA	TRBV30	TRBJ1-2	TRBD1	CAWTRGTGDVIHTF	TGTGCCTGGACCCGGGGTACAGGGGATGTAATCCACACCTTC
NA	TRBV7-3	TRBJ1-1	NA	CASRAGSDTEAFF	TGTGCCAGCAGGGCAGGGTCGGATACTGAAGCTTTCTTT
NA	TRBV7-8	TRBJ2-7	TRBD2	CASSLGSGGQSYEQYF	TGTGCCAGCAGCTTAGGGTCGGGAGGGCAGTCCTACGAGCAGTACTTC
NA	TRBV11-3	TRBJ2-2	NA	CASGEDNANTGELFF	TGTGCCAGCGGGGAGGACAACGCGAACACCGGGGAGCTGTTTTTT
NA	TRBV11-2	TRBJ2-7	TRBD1	CASSPLDRAGEQYF	TGTGCCAGCAGCCCGCTGGACAGGGCGGGCGAGCAGTACTTC
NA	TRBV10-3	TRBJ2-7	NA	CAISEQGGRGHEQYF	TGTGCCATCAGTGAGCAGGGGGGCCGGGGGCACGAGCAGTACTTC
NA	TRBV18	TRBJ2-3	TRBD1	CASSPRQGAGDTQYF	TGTGCCAGCTCACCTCGACAGGGGGCGGGCGATACGCAGTATTTT
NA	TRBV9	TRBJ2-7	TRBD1	CASSVGGQGSYEQYF	TGTGCCAGCAGCGTGGGGGGACAGGGGTCCTACGAGCAGTACTTC
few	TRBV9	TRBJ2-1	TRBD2	CASSTRGLAGNNEQFF	TGTGCCAGCAGCACCCGGGGACTAGCGGGTAACAATGAGCAGTTCTTC
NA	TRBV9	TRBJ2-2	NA	CASSPQGAGELFF	TGTGCCAGCAGCCCCCAGGGCGCCGGGGAGCTGTTTTTT
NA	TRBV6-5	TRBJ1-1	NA	CASTEGFGEAFF	TGTGCCAGCACCGAGGGTTTTGGTGAAGCTTTCTTT
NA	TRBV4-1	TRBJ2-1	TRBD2	CASSRQLAGALDEQFF	TGCGCCAGCAGCCGCCAACTAGCGGGAGCATTAGATGAGCAGTTCTTC
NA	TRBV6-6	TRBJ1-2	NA	CASTPATGGYGYTF	TGTGCCAGCACCCCGGCGACAGGAGGCTATGGCTACACCTTC
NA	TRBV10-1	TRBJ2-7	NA	CASGDNYEQYF	TGCGCCAGCGGGGACAACTACGAGCAGTACTTC
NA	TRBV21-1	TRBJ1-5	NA	CATDGRGGGEPQHF	TGTGCCACAGATGGGAGGGGAGGTGGAGAGCCCCAGCATTTT
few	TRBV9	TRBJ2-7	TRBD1	CASSVGGTGGYEQYF	TGTGCCAGCAGCGTAGGTGGGACAGGGGGGTACGAGCAGTACTTC
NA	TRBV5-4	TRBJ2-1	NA	CASSLLDEQFF	TGTGCCAGCAGCTTGCTCGATGAGCAGTTCTTC
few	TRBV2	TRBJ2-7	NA	CASKAAYEQYF	TGTGCCAGCAAGGCGGCCTACGAGCAGTACTTC
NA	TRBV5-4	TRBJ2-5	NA	CASSFRGGGETQYF	TGTGCCAGCAGCTTTCGGGGAGGTGGAGAGACCCAGTACTTC
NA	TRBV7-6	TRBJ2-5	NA	CASSPRWAEQETQYF	TGTGCCAGCAGCCCCCGATGGGCCGAACAAGAGACCCAGTACTTC
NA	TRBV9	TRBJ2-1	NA	CASSVGVGGFSYNEQFF	TGTGCCAGCAGCGTAGGCGTGGGGGGATTCTCCTACAATGAGCAGTTCTTC
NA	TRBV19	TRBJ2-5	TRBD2	CASSPRPGLAHISQETQYF	TGTGCCAGTAGTCCCCGTCCGGGACTAGCGCACATCAGCCAAGAGACCCAGTACTTC
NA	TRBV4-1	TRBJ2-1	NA	CASSQDRVTGCLAGYCEQFF	TGCGCCAGCAGCCAAGATCGGGTGACAGGGTGTCTAGCGGGTTACTGTGAGCAGTTCTTC
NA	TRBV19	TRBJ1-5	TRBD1	CASGHLGQGGWPLSQPQHF	TGTGCCAGTGGCCACCTCGGACAGGGAGGTTGGCCATTAAGTCAGCCCCAGCATTTT
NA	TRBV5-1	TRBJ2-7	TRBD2	CASSSVGGAYEQYF	TGCGCCAGCAGCTCCGTCGGGGGGGCTTACGAGCAGTACTTC
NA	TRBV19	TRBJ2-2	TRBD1	CASSATGTGELFF	TGTGCCAGTAGTGCGACAGGGACCGGGGAGCTGTTTTTT
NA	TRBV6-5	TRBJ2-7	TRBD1	CASSSSGTGGYEQYF	TGTGCCAGCAGTTCCTCCGGGACAGGGGGCTACGAGCAGTACTTC
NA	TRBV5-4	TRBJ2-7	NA	CASSLQGQRFKQYF	TGTGCCAGCAGCTTGCAAGGACAGCGCTTCAAGCAGTACTTC
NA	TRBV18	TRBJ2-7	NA	CASSPSDNYEQYF	TGTGCCAGCTCACCCTCGGACAACTACGAGCAGTACTTC
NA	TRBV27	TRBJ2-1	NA	CASSFGGTYNEQFF	TGTGCCAGCAGTTTTGGCGGGACCTACAATGAGCAGTTCTTC
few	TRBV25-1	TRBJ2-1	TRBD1	CASSDYDRGNEQFF	TGTGCCAGCAGTGATTATGACAGGGGAAATGAGCAGTTCTTC
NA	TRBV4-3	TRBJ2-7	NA	CASSQTTGPYEQYF	TGCGCCAGCAGCCAAACGACAGGTCCCTACGAGCAGTACTTC
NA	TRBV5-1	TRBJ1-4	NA	CASSFQAEGNEKLFF	TGCGCCAGCAGCTTCCAGGCGGAGGGTAATGAAAAACTGTTTTTT
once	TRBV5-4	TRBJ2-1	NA	CASSLGQEPYNEQFF	TGTGCCAGCAGCTTGGGACAGGAGCCCTACAATGAGCAGTTCTTC
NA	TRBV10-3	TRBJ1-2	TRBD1	CAISPDRGQGYGYTF	TGTGCCATCAGTCCCGACAGGGGGCAGGGCTATGGCTACACCTTC
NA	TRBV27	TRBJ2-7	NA	CASSFRGEQYF	TGTGCCAGCAGTTTCAGGGGCGAGCAGTACTTC
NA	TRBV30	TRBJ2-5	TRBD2	CAWRVVGGETQYF	TGTGCCTGGAGAGTAGTGGGGGGGGAGACCCAGTACTTC
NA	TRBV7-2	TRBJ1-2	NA	CASSITHRDYGYTF	TGTGCCAGCAGCATTACCCACAGAGACTATGGCTACACCTTC
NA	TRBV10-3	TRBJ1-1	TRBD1	CAIRGTGTEAFF	TGTGCCATCAGAGGGACAGGAACTGAAGCTTTCTTT